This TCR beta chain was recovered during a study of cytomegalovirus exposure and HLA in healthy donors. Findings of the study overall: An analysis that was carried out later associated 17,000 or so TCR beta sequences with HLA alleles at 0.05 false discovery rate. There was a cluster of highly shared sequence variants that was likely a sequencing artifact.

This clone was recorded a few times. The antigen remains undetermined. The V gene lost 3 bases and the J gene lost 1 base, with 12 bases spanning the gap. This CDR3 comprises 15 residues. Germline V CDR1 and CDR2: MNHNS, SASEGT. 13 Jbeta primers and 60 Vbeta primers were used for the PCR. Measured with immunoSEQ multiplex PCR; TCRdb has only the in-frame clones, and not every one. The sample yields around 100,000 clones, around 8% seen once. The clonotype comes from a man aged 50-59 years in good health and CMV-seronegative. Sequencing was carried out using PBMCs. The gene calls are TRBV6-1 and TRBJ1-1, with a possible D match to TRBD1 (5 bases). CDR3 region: CASSERRGGNTEAFF. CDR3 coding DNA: TGTGCCAGCAGTGAGAGGCGGGGCGGGAACACTGAAGCTTTCTTT.